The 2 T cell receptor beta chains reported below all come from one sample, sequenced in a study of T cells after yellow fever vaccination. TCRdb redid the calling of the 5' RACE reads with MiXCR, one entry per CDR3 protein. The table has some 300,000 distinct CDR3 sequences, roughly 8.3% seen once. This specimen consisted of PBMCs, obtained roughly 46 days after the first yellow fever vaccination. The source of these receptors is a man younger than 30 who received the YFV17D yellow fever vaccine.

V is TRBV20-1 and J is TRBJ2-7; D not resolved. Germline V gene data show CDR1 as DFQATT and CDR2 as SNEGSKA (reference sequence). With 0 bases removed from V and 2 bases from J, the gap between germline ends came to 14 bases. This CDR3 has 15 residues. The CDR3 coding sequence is TGCAGTGCTAGAGATCGAAGGGCAGGTACCTACGAGCAGTACGTC. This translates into CSARDRRAGTYEQYV.

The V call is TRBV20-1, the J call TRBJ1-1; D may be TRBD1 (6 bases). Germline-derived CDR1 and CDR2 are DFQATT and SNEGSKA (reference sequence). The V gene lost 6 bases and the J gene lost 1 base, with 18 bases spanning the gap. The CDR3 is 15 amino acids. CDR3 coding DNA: TGCAGTGCCAGGCCAGGGGTTTGGGGGAACACTGAAGCTTTCTTT. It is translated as CSARPGVWGNTEAFF.